Given below is one T cell receptor (beta chain) in context. Method: immunoSEQ multiplex PCR; TCRdb's copy keeps in-frame clones and lacks some. The sample carries tens of thousands of clones, 87% recorded once. This entry is derived from a study of T cell responses to AZD1222 COVID-19 vaccine. The CDR3 contains 15 residues. Trimming cost V 1 base and J 2 bases, with 10 bases left between them. Germline loops: CDR1 SGHVS, CDR2 FQNEAQ. The rearrangement joins TRBV7-8 to TRBJ2-3; tentative D call: TRBD2 (5 bases). The TCR comes from an adult who received the AZD1222 COVID-19 vaccine. This sample comprised peripheral blood, obtained 28 days after the second AZD1222 dose. The chain's CDR3 is CASSLDEGDTDTQYF. The CDR3, as DNA: TGTGCCAGCAGCTTAGACGAGGGAGACACAGATACGCAGTATTTT.